The 20 T cell receptor beta chains below were found in one sample sequenced in a study of blood T cell repertoires in COVID-19. Assay used: immunoSEQ multiplex PCR; TCRdb lists only in-frame clones, some missing. The table includes 210,000 or so clones, more than 60% detected once. The sequencing sample was made of peripheral blood. These receptors originate from a man in his forties or fifties who had recovered from COVID-19.

This sequence joins TRBV10-2 and TRBJ2-2; TRBD1 might be the D (5 bases). This CDR3 contains 16 residues. Trimming left V 1 base short and J 7 bases short, with 16 bases between. Germline V gene lookup returns CDR1 WSHSY and CDR2 SAAADI. CDR3 amino acids: CASSEFARGTDGELFF. As DNA, the CDR3 is TGCGCCAGCAGTGAGTTCGCTAGGGGTACGGACGGGGAGCTGTTTTTT.

This clone was counted a few times. V usage is TRBV5-8 and J usage is TRBJ1-6; D possibly corresponds to TRBD1 (5 bases). This CDR3 comprises 12 residues. Trimming removed 7 bases from V and 9 bases from J, with 11 bases in between. Germline V gives CDR1 SGHTS, CDR2 YDEGEE. CDR3 residues: CASWGGLSPLHF. In DNA form, the CDR3 reads TGTGCCAGCTGGGGGGGTCTTTCACCCCTCCACTTT. Full variable domain (outside the CDR3, taken from reference TRBV5-8 and TRBJ1-6): EAGVTQSPTHLIKTRGQQATLRCSPISGHTSVYWYQQALGLGLQFLLWYDEGEERNRGNFPPRFSGRQFPNYSSELNVNALELEDSALYLCASWGGLSPLHFGNGTRLTVT.

Only a few counts were recorded for this clone. This chain connects TRBV15 to TRBJ1-5, with D tentatively TRBD1 (6 bases). The CDR3 has 16 residues. Germline loops: CDR1 LNHNV, CDR2 YYDKDF (reference sequence). The germline V and J ends were trimmed by 2 bases and 4 bases, with 15 bases remaining between them. The CDR3 loop reads CATSRPGTRSNQPQHF. CDR3 DNA: TGTGCCACCAGCAGACCCGGGACACGGAGTAATCAGCCCCAGCATTTT.

The rearrangement joins TRBV18 to TRBJ2-2, with 10 positions matching TRBD2. V shed 4 bases and J 1 base; nucleotides not matched to a gene: 3. The CDR3 is made up of 16 amino acids. In germline, CDR1 is KGHSH, CDR2 LQKENI. The DNA for the CDR3 is TGTGCCAGCTCACTTAGCGGGAGGTGGAACACCGGGGAGCTGTTTTTT. Encoded protein: CASSLSGRWNTGELFF.

The chain recombines TRBV28 with TRBJ1-6; TRBD1 aligns across 11 bases. This CDR3 is built from 16 residues. The trim removed 6 bases at V and 4 bases at J, leaving 5 bases unmatched. The germline V gene encodes CDR1 MDHEN and CDR2 SYDVKM. In DNA, the CDR3 is TGTGCCAGCAGCCGGACAGGGGGCGCGTATAATTCACCCCTCCACTTT. The encoded protein is CASSRTGGAYNSPLHF.

The chain recombines TRBV3-1 (or the pseudogene TRBV3-2) with TRBJ2-1; 8 positions agree with TRBD2. In germline, CDR1 is LGHDT, CDR2 YNNKEL (reference sequence). There are 15 residues in the CDR3. Trimming removed 4 bases from V and 6 bases from J; junction bases left unmatched: 8. CDR3 nucleotide sequence: TGTGCCAGCAGCCCGAGCGGGAGTTTTGGCAATGAGCAGTTCTTC. Protein product: CASSPSGSFGNEQFF.

The chain employs TRBV7-3 and TRBJ2-1, with unresolved D. V was trimmed by 5 bases and J by 8 bases, leaving 10 bases between them. Per germline, CDR1 SGHTA and CDR2 FQGTGA. The CDR3 length is 12 residues. DNA for the CDR3: TGTGCCAGCAGCCGTAATTCGGATGAGCAGTTCTTC. This translates into CASSRNSDEQFF.

This clone was recorded once. V gene TRBV27 combines with J gene TRBJ1-1; 8 bases match TRBD1. V lost 0 bases to trimming and J lost 9 bases; unmatched junction nucleotides: 9. CDR3 length equals 15 residues. CDR1 and CDR2 (germline): MNHEY, SMNVEV (reference sequence). The CDR3, as DNA: TGTGCCAGCAGTTTATCGTTCAACCAGGGGGCGCAAGCTTTCTTT. Its protein is CASSLSFNQGAQAFF.

The chain employs TRBV6-4 and TRBJ2-7, with D maybe TRBD1 (6 bases). The V gene lost 6 bases and the J gene lost 1 base, with 10 bases spanning the gap. This CDR3 has 13 amino acids. Per the germline V gene, CDR1 is MRHNA and CDR2 is SNTAGT. The CDR3 protein is CASRTDRSYEQYF. The CDR3 DNA sequence: TGTGCCAGCAGGACTGACAGGTCCTACGAGCAGTACTTC.

This clone was detected only a few times. This chain joins TRBV28 and TRBJ1-2; no definite D call. Germline V gene sequence: CDR1 MDHEN, CDR2 SYDVKM. The CDR3 consists of 13 residues. The V gene lost 3 bases and the J gene lost 3 bases, with 8 bases spanning the gap. The CDR3 protein is CASSFGRHYGYTF. The CDR3, as DNA: TGTGCCAGCAGTTTTGGCAGGCACTATGGCTACACCTTC.

This clone has just a few counts. The chain links TRBV3-1 (or the pseudogene TRBV3-2) to TRBJ1-5; weak D call: TRBD1 (5 bases). V was trimmed by 4 bases and J by 2 bases, leaving 12 bases between them. This CDR3 has 15 amino acids. In germline, CDR1 is LGHDT, CDR2 YNNKEL (reference sequence). Here the CDR3 reads CASSLGTGGNQPQHF. Here the CDR3 DNA reads TGTGCCAGCAGCCTGGGGACGGGGGGCAATCAGCCCCAGCATTTT.

This clone has more than one count but fewer than ten. V gene TRBV6-6 combines with J gene TRBJ1-4; D gene ambiguous. The CDR3 is made up of 18 amino acids. Germline-derived CDR1 and CDR2 are MNHNY and SVGAGI (reference sequence). V was pared by 5 bases and J by 8 bases, with 27 bases between. The CDR3 loop reads CASSQRPPYDLQREKLFF. The CDR3 DNA is TGTGCCAGCAGTCAGCGGCCCCCGTATGACCTTCAAAGGGAAAAACTGTTTTTT.

The V gene is TRBV27, the J gene TRBJ1-2; 12 bases fit TRBD1. The CDR3 is 15 amino acids. J was trimmed by 7 bases and V by 2 bases; bases with no gene match: 5. From germline, CDR1 is MNHEY and CDR2 SMNVEV (reference sequence). The CDR3 is CASSLSRDRGLGYTF. The CDR3 DNA is TGTGCCAGCAGTTTAAGCCGGGACAGGGGGCTTGGCTACACCTTC.

The gene calls are TRBV7-9 and TRBJ2-3; perhaps TRBD1 as D (5 bases). The germline V gene has CDR1 SEHNR and CDR2 FQNEAQ (reference sequence). Deletions cut 5 bases from V and 6 bases from J, with 9 bases between. The CDR3 totals 12 residues. CDR3 amino acids: CASSLDSDTQYF. As DNA, the CDR3 is TGTGCCAGCAGCCTCGACAGCGATACGCAGTATTTT.

V gene TRBV11-2 combines with J gene TRBJ2-5; no definite D call. The V end lost 0 bases, the J end lost 5 bases, and 4 bases lay between the germline ends. Germline-derived CDR1 and CDR2 are SGHAT and FQNNGV. The CDR3 runs to 12 residues. CDR3: CASSLDLETQYF. CDR3 DNA sequence: TGTGCCAGCAGCTTAGATCTTGAGACCCAGTACTTC.

This clone appeared once. This chain links TRBV2 with TRBJ1-3, with TRBD1 matching over 7 bases. This CDR3 spans 17 amino acids. Trimming removed 2 bases from V and 0 bases from J; junction bases left unmatched: 7. Germline V gene data show CDR1 as SNHLY and CDR2 as FYNNEI. CDR3 sequence (DNA): TGTGCCAGCAGTGAAAATCCAGGGGGAAACTCTGGAAACACCATATATTTT. Translated: CASSENPGGNSGNTIYF. Full variable domain (missing parts from reference TRBV2 and TRBJ1-3): EPEVTQTPSHQVTQMGQEVILRCVPISNHLYFYWYRQILGQKVEFLVSFYNNEISEKSEIFDDQFSVERPDGSNFTLKIRSTKLEDSAMYFCASSENPGGNSGNTIYFGEGSWLTVV.

The rearrangement joins TRBV19 to TRBJ2-1, with 9 bases matching TRBD2. This CDR3 spans 16 amino acids. CDR1 is LNHDA and CDR2 is SQIVND in the germline V gene (reference sequence). The V segment lost 5 bases and the J segment 9 bases; nucleotides outside the gene matches: 14. The CDR3 DNA sequence: TGTGCCAGTAGTTCTATAAGGCGGGAGGGCACGGGTGAGCAGTTCTTC. The encoded protein is CASSSIRREGTGEQFF.

The chain links TRBV7-2 to TRBJ2-7; tentative D call: TRBD2 (6 bases). V gave up 3 bases and J gave up 7 bases, with 16 bases separating them. Germline CDR1 is SGHTA and CDR2 is FQGNSA. The CDR3 covers 14 residues. The CDR3 spells CASSLGTSILEQYF. The CDR3 nucleotides read TGTGCCAGCAGCTTGGGGACTTCAATCTTGGAGCAGTACTTC.

The CDR3 loop reads CASSLREGEKLFF. For the CDR3, the DNA is TGTGCCAGCAGTTTGCGGGAAGGGGAAAAACTGTTTTTT. V is TRBV27 and J is TRBJ1-4, with no clear D. The CDR3 totals 13 residues. Trimming took off 3 bases at V and 8 bases at J, with 10 bases between the two ends. The germline V gene has CDR1 MNHEY and CDR2 SMNVEV (reference sequence).

The chain is built from TRBV21-1 and TRBJ1-5; TRBD1 is the table's D call and was not checked against the DNA. TRBV21-1 is shown as a pseudogene. The length of the CDR3 is 16 residues. CDR3 bases: TGTGCCAGCAGCGCAAAGGGACAGGGGGTCTATCAGCCCCAGCATTTT. Its protein is CASSAKGQGVYQPQHF.